The rows below give T cell receptor beta chains drawn from one sample of a study of PD-1 blockade in classical Hodgkin lymphoma. TCRdb keeps only in-frame clones here, not all; method: immunoSEQ multiplex PCR. The sample yields roughly 100,000 clones, more than 85% seen once. The sample in question was peripheral blood mononuclear cells (PBMCs), obtained before the fourth cycle of nivolumab. The receptors were sampled from a human donor with classical Hodgkin lymphoma. CDR3s include the opening cysteine and the closing phenylalanine or tryptophan. D genes are given only for firm matches. Size is omitted from some rows. Given values are once, few, many or a class for expanded clones.

>TRBJ2-7|NA|NA|TRBV6-1
TGTGCCAGCAGTGCCCGGACCTACGAGCAGTACTTC
CASSARTYEQYF
>TRBJ1-5|NA|NA|TRBV6-6
TGTGCCAGCAGTTCAACGCTGGGACAAAATCAGCCCCAGCATTTT
CASSSTLGQNQPQHF
>TRBJ2-7|TRBD2|NA|TRBV7-9
TGTGCCAGCAGACGGACTAGCGGGAGCGTTTCCTACGAGCAGTACTTC
CASRRTSGSVSYEQYF
>TRBJ1-2|TRBD1|NA|TRBV6-5
TGTGCCAGTCACAGGGGGGGCAACTATGGCTACACCTTC
CASHRGGNYGYTF
>TRBJ1-2|NA|NA|TRBV5-1
TGCGCCAGCAGCCCCGTGGCAGGGTTGGGCTATGGCTACACCTTC
CASSPVAGLGYGYTF
>TRBJ2-2|TRBD1|NA|TRBV6-1
TGTGCCAGCAGCTACAGGGGGACTCTCACCGGGGAGCTGTTTTTT
CASSYRGTLTGELFF
>TRBJ2-3|NA|NA|TRBV5-1
TGCGCCAGCAATGAGGTGCTGAGCACAGATACGCAGTATTTT
CASNEVLSTDTQYF
>TRBJ2-7|NA|NA|TRBV28
TGTGCCAGCAGTTTATCGGGGGGCGCGGTCTACGAGCAGTACTTC
CASSLSGGAVYEQYF
>TRBJ2-2|NA|NA|TRBV11-1
TGTGCCAGCAGCTTAGAGACTAGTTCGATGTTGCCCGGGGAGCTGTTTTTT
CASSLETSSMLPGELFF
>TRBJ2-7|NA|NA|TRBV29-1
TGCAGCGTTTCTCCGGGAGTATCAGCCCTACGATTCGAACAGTACTTC
CSVSPGVSALRFEQYF
>TRBJ1-5|NA|NA|TRBV27
TGTGCCAGCAGTTTAAGGGGGACGGCGGATCAGCCCCAGCATTTT
CASSLRGTADQPQHF
>TRBJ2-1|TRBD2|NA|TRBV28
TGTGCCAGCAGAGGAAGCGGGAGAGGTAACAATGAGCAGTTCTTC
CASRGSGRGNNEQFF
>TRBJ2-2|NA|NA|TRBV29-1
TGCAGCGTAGGGCCGAACACCGGGGAGCTGTTTTTT
CSVGPNTGELFF
>TRBJ1-1|NA|NA|TRBV11-3
TGTGCCAGCAGCTTGGAGGTGATCCAGAACACTGAAGCTTTCTTT
CASSLEVIQNTEAFF
>TRBJ1-2|TRBD1|NA|TRBV5-1
TGCGCCAGCAGCTTGGAAACGACAGGGGGGAATGACTATGGCTACACCTTC
CASSLETTGGNDYGYTF
>TRBJ2-2|NA|once|TRBV29-1
TGCAGCGTTCGGGTCGGCACCGGGGAGCTGTTTTTT
CSVRVGTGELFF
>TRBJ1-1|NA|NA|TRBV6-4
TGTGCCAGCAGTGACGGGCAGGGCGGCACTGAAGCTTTCTTT
CASSDGQGGTEAFF
>TRBJ2-7|TRBD1|NA|TRBV6-5
TGTGCCAGCAGGGTCACCGGGACAGGGGCCGAGCAGTACTTC
CASRVTGTGAEQYF
>TRBJ2-5|NA|NA|TRBV7-9
TGTGCCAGCAGCTTAGGGACAGCTCAAGAGACCCAGTACTTC
CASSLGTAQETQYF
>TRBJ2-2|NA|NA|TRBV19
TGTGCCAGTAGTAGGCGGCAGGGAGGTCGTACCGGGGAGCTGTTTTTT
CASSRRQGGRTGELFF
>TRBJ2-4|NA|NA|TRBV29-1
TGCAGCGTTGCGAACAGATTAGCCAAAAACATTCAGTACTTC
CSVANRLAKNIQYF
>TRBJ2-7|TRBD1|NA|TRBV27
TGTGCCAGCAGTTTGACAGGGGCTTCCTACGAGCAGTACTTC
CASSLTGASYEQYF
>TRBJ1-5|TRBD1|NA|TRBV27
TGTGCCAGCAGGACAGGGGCGAGCAATCAGCCCCAGCATTTT
CASRTGASNQPQHF
>TRBJ2-7|NA|NA|TRBV23-1
TGCGCCAGCTTCCCAAGGGGGGCCTACTTC
CASFPRGAYF
>TRBJ2-2|TRBD2|NA|TRBV29-1
TGCAGCGTAGGACTAGCGGGAGGCACCTACACCGGGGAGCTGTTTTTT
CSVGLAGGTYTGELFF
>TRBJ1-2|TRBD1|NA|TRBV6-1
TGTGCCAGCAGTGCGGGACAGGGTAACTATGGCTACACCTTC
CASSAGQGNYGYTF
>TRBJ2-5|NA|NA|TRBV15
TGTGCCACCCGTCGGAGGGTTGGAGAGACCCAGTACTTC
CATRRRVGETQYF
>TRBJ1-3|NA|NA|TRBV11-1
TGTGCCAGCAGCTCTTCCTCTGGAAACACCATATATTTT
CASSSSSGNTIYF
>TRBJ1-1|NA|NA|TRBV6-5
TGTGCCAGCAGTTATGAGACGATGAACACTGAAGCTTTCTTT
CASSYETMNTEAFF
>TRBJ2-1|NA|NA|TRBV9
TGTGCCAGCAGCGCTCCCCGACATCCGCAGGGGTTGGCCAATGAGCAGTTCTTC
CASSAPRHPQGLANEQFF
>TRBJ2-7|NA|NA|TRBV28
TGTGCCAGCAGTTCCCGGGCAAGGAACTACGAGCAGTACTTC
CASSSRARNYEQYF
>TRBJ2-2|TRBD2|NA|TRBV29-1
TGCAGCGTTGAAATGGGGAGGGCAGACACCGGGGAGCTGTTTTTT
CSVEMGRADTGELFF
>TRBJ2-1|TRBD1|NA|TRBV7-9
TGTGCCAGCACCTTACCAGAGGAGGACAGGGGGGACTACAATGAGCAGTTCTTC
CASTLPEEDRGDYNEQFF
>TRBJ2-7|TRBD1|NA|TRBV2
TGTGCCAGCCGGTGGGACAGAACCTACGAGCAGTACTTC
CASRWDRTYEQYF
>TRBJ1-2|TRBD1|few|TRBV29-1
TGCAGCGTTGAAGGACCGGGACAGCGGGGGTTTGGCTACACCTTC
CSVEGPGQRGFGYTF
>TRBJ1-1|NA|NA|TRBV21-1
TGTGCCAGCAGCAAGGCCAGGGGGCAGAACACTGAAGCTTTCTTT
CASSKARGQNTEAFF
>TRBJ1-1|NA|NA|TRBV6-6
TGTGCCAGCAGTTCCCTTGGAAGTGGCACTGAAGCTTTCTTT
CASSSLGSGTEAFF
>TRBJ2-1|NA|NA|TRBV14
TGTGCCAGCAGCCAAGTTAGTCAGGGTCCGGGACAGTTCTTC
CASSQVSQGPGQFF
>TRBJ2-7|TRBD1|NA|TRBV9
TGTGCCAGCAGCCCCCGGGACAGGTCCTACGAGCAGTACTTC
CASSPRDRSYEQYF
>TRBJ2-7|NA|NA|TRBV19
TGTGCCAGTAGTATAAGGACGGCCGAACTAGGGCTTGGGGAGCAGTACTTC
CASSIRTAELGLGEQYF
>TRBJ2-5|NA|NA|TRBV30
TGTGCCTGGAGTGGAGGAATACAAGAGACCCAGTACTTC
CAWSGGIQETQYF
>TRBJ2-3|NA|NA|TRBV6-4
TGTGCCAGCAGGGGCATGGGGGAGGCAGATACGCAGTATTTT
CASRGMGEADTQYF
>TRBJ1-5|TRBD1|NA|TRBV4-1
TGCGCCAGCAGCCAAGCCATGGGTTCGGCCGGGACAGGGTATCAGCCCCAGCATTTT
CASSQAMGSAGTGYQPQHF
>TRBJ2-3|NA|NA|TRBV18
TGTGCCAGCTCACCAACAGGCACAGATACGCAGTATTTT
CASSPTGTDTQYF
>TRBJ2-3|NA|NA|TRBV30
TGTGCCTGGACCCACCCGAGGGCTCCAGGGGATACGCAGTATTTT
CAWTHPRAPGDTQYF
>TRBJ2-2|NA|NA|TRBV11-2
TGTGCCAGCAGCTTAGTTGATAGGGTTACCGGGGAGCTGTTTTTT
CASSLVDRVTGELFF
>TRBJ2-3|NA|NA|TRBV27
TGTGCCAGCAGTCGACGTCCGGCAGATACGCAGTATTTT
CASSRRPADTQYF
>TRBJ2-5|NA|NA|TRBV19
TGTGCCAGTAGTATATCCCTCAGGGCGGGCCAAGAGACCCAGTACTTC
CASSISLRAGQETQYF
>TRBJ1-5|NA|NA|TRBV27
TGTGCCAGCACCCGCCGGGACCAGCCCCAGCATTTT
CASTRRDQPQHF
>TRBJ1-4|NA|NA|TRBV4-1
TGCGCCAGCAGCCAAGACGGTGAAAAACTGTTTTTT
CASSQDGEKLFF
>TRBJ2-2|TRBD1|NA|TRBV28
TGTGCCAGCACTACCGGGACAGCGAACACCGGGGAGCTGTTTTTT
CASTTGTANTGELFF
>TRBJ2-7|TRBD1|once|TRBV6-6
TGTGCCAGCAGACCGGGACAGGGGGCGCGGGACGAGCAGTACTTC
CASRPGQGARDEQYF
>TRBJ1-1|NA|few|TRBV6-5
TGTGCCAGCAGTTACTCGAGAGGGACTGAAGCTTTCTTT
CASSYSRGTEAFF